The sequence of this T cell receptor beta chain was determined in a study of shared clonotypes between healthy human individuals. This CDR3 comprises 14 residues. The V gene's germline CDR1 is MGHDK and CDR2 SYGVNS. Trimming left V 4 bases short and J 4 bases short, with 13 bases between. The data were produced by immunoSEQ multiplex PCR, yet TCRdb's version contains in-frame clones alone and is incomplete. The sample lists 1.5 million to 1.9 million clones, 98% seen once, with approximately 0.44% in the top ten. The chain carries TRBV25-1 and TRBJ1-1; perhaps TRBD1 as D (6 bases). Material for sequencing was naive CD4+ T cells sorted from blood. The subset denotes: CD45RA+ positively selected. The source is a man aged 30 to 39 in good health. The CDR3 region has the DNA TGTGCCAGCAGTGCGCCCGGGACAATCACTGAAGCTTTCTTT. Residues: CASSAPGTITEAFF.